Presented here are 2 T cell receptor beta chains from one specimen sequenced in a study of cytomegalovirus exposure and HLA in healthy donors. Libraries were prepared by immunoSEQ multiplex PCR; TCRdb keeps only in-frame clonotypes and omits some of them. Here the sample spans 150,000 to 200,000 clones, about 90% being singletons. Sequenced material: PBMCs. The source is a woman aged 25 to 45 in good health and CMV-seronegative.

DNA for the CDR3: TGTGCCAGCAGCTTTCGCGATGAAAAACTGTTTTTT. This codes for CASSFRDEKLFF. The rearrangement links TRBV7-8 to TRBJ1-4, with D uncertain. Trimming left V 3 bases short and J 6 bases short, with 5 bases between. Germline CDR1 and CDR2: SGHVS and FQNEAQ. The CDR3 has 12 residues.

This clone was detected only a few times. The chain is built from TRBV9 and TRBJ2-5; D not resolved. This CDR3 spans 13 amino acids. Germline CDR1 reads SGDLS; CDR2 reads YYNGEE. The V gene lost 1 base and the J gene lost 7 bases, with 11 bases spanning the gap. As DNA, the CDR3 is TGTGCCAGCAGCGTATTAGAGTCGGGGACCCAGTACTTC. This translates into CASSVLESGTQYF.